This T cell receptor (beta chain) was retrieved from a study of cytotoxic CD8 clonotypes in ibrutinib-treated CLL. There are 13 residues in the CDR3. From germline, CDR1 is SQVTM and CDR2 ANQGSEA. V lost 4 bases to trimming and J lost 0 bases, with 9 bases between them. The assay was immunoSEQ multiplex PCR, and TCRdb's table has in-frame clones only and misses some. The data contain 330,000 or so clones, about 61% of them singletons. This TCR was sampled from a human donor with chronic lymphocytic leukemia. The genes are TRBV29-1 and TRBJ1-2; no definite D call. The sample in question was PBMCs, obtained after 36 months of ibrutinib treatment. The CDR3 here is CSVGSIPNYGYTF. DNA of the CDR3: TGCAGCGTTGGGAGTATCCCTAACTATGGCTACACCTTC.